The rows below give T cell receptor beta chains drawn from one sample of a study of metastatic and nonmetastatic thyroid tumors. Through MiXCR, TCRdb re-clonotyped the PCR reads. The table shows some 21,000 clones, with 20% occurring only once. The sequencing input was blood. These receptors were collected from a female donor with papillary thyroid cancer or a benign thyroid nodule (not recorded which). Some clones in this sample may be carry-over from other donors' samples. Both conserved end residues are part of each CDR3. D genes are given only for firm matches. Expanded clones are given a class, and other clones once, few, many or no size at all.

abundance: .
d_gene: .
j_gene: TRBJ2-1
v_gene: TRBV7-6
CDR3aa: CASSLGSGYSSYNEQFF
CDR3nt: TGTGCCAGCAGCTTAGGGTCGGGCTATAGCTCCTACAATGAGCAGTTCTTC

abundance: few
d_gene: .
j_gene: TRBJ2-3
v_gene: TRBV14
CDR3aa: CASIQVTNTQYF
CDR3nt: TGTGCCAGCATCCAAGTAACAAATACGCAGTATTTT

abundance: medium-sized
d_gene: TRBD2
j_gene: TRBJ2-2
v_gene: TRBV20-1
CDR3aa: CSARAGGNTGELFF
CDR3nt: TGCAGTGCTAGGGCGGGGGGAAACACCGGGGAGCTGTTTTTT

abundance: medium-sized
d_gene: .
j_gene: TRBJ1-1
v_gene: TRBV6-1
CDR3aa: CASSNDGAIPGAEAFF
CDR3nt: TGTGCCAGCAGTAACGACGGGGCTATACCCGGTGCCGAAGCTTTCTTT

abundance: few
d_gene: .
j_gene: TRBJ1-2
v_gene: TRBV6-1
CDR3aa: CASSQTTWWNYGYTF
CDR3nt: TGTGCCAGCAGTCAAACGACATGGTGGAACTATGGCTACACCTTC

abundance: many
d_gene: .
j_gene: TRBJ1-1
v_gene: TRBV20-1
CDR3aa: CSARGGATNTEAFF
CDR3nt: TGCAGTGCTAGAGGGGGGGCGACGAACACTGAAGCTTTCTTT

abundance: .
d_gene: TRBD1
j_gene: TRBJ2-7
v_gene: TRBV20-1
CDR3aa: CSATERQGRQEQYF
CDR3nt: TGCAGTGCGACAGAAAGACAGGGGAGGCAAGAGCAGTACTTC

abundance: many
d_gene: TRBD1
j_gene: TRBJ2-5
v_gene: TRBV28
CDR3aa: CASSRTGSMETQYF
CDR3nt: TGTGCCAGTTCCCGGACAGGGTCGATGGAGACCCAGTACTTC

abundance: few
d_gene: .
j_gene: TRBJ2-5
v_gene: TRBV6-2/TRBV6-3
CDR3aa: CASSYEFQETKYF
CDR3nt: TGTGCCAGCAGTTACGAGTTCCAAGAGACCAAGTACTTC

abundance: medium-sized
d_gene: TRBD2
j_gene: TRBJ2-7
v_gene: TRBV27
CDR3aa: CASSPPGLAATYEQYF
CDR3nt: TGTGCCAGCAGTCCGCCGGGACTAGCGGCTACCTACGAGCAGTACTTC

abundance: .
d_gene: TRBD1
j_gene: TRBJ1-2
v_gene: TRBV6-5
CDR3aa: CASSYSTGGADGYTF
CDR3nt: TGTGCCAGCAGTTACTCTACAGGGGGCGCGGATGGCTACACCTTC

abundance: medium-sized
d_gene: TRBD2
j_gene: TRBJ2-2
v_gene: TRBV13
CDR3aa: CASKTSGRARSTGELFF
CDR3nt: TGTGCCAGCAAGACTAGCGGGAGGGCCAGGAGCACCGGGGAGCTGTTTTTT

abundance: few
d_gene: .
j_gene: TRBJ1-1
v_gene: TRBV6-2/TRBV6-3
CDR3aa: CASSYRYTEAFF
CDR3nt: TGTGCCAGCAGTTACCGGTACACTGAAGCTTTCTTT

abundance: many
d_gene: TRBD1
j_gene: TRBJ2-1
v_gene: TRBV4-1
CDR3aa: CASSRGTGHNEQFF
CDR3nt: TGCGCCAGCAGCCGCGGGACAGGGCACAATGAGCAGTTCTTC

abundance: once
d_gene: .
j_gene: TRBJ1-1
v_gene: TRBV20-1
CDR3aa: CSAGDYEAFF
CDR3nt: TGCAGTGCTGGCGACTACGAAGCTTTCTTT

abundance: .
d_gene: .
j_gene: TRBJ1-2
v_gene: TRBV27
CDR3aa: CASSASPGTGSGYTF
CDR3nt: TGTGCCAGCAGTGCATCTCCCGGGACGGGCAGTGGCTACACATTC

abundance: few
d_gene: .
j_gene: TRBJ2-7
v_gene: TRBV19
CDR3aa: CASSIGAGGLYEQYF
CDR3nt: TGTGCCAGTAGTATTGGAGCGGGCGGTCTCTACGAGCAGTACTTC

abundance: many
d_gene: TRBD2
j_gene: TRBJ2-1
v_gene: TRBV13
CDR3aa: CASSFEAGGLYNEQFF
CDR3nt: TGTGCCAGCAGCTTTGAAGCGGGAGGTCTCTACAATGAGCAGTTCTTC

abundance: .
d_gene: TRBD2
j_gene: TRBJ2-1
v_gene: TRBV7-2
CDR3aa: CASSFGLVDEQFF
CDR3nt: TGTGCCAGCAGCTTCGGACTAGTCGATGAGCAGTTCTTC

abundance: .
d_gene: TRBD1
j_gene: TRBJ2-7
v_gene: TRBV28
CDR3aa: CASSSPGTGEKYF
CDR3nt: TGTGCCAGCAGTTCGCCCGGGACAGGGGAAAAGTACTTC

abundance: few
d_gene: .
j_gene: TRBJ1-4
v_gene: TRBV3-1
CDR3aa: CASSPVGGLGEKLFF
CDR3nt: TGTGCCAGCAGCCCGGTCGGGGGGCTGGGTGAGAAACTGTTTTTT

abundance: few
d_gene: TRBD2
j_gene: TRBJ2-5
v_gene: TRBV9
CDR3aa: CASSVSSGSQETQYF
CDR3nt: TGTGCCAGCAGCGTATCTAGCGGGAGTCAAGAGACCCAGTACTTC

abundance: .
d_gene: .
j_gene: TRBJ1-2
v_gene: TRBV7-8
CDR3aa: CASSLRDIYGYTF
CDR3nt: TGTGCCAGCAGCTTACGAGACATTTATGGCTACACCTTC

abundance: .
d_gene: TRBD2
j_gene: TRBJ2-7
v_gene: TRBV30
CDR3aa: CAWKVGLAQGGGYEQYF
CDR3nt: TGTGCCTGGAAAGTGGGACTAGCGCAAGGAGGAGGCTACGAGCAGTACTTC

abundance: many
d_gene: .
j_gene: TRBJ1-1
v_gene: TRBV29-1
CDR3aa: CSVVGDEAYTEAFF
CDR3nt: TGCAGCGTTGTCGGGGACGAGGCTTACACTGAAGCTTTCTTT